What follows is one TCR beta chain and its context. Its antigen is not known. The data originate from a study of chemoradiotherapy in HPV16-positive cancers. Assay: immunoSEQ multiplex PCR; the TCRdb copy retains only in-frame clones and omits some. The sample lists about 3,400 clones; just over 90% were seen once. The study's findings and limits: Candidate HPV-specific clones and E7-related TCR motifs grew in tumor during treatment. HPV-responsive T-cell expansion during chemoradiotherapy was linked to improved recurrence-free survival in HPV16-positive patients.

The ends lost 5 bases at V and 6 bases at J; junction bases unmatched: 6. Looked up from germline, CDR1 is MNHEY and CDR2 is SMNVEV (reference sequence). The CDR3 has 14 residues. The rearrangement uses TRBV27 and TRBJ2-5; 10 bases are shared with TRBD2. The TCR originated in a human donor with HPV-associated anogenital cancer. Sequenced here: blood, sampled from a patient who underwent chemoradiotherapy. CDR3 loop: CASSLDSGRKTQYF. The CDR3 region has the DNA TGTGCCAGCAGTCTCGATAGCGGGAGGAAGACCCAGTACTTC.